This TCR beta chain was sequenced during a study of blood T cell repertoires in COVID-19 (dated by TCRdb to about 2020). Broadly, across the study: The collaborator samples originated in the United States, Italy and Spain and spanned the acute and convalescent phases of COVID-19. The prospective study material was composed of cDNA or gDNA derived from T cells, B-cell-depleted T cells, or PBMCs. Subjects who had been exposed to COVID-19, were actively infected with it, or had recovered from it provided the deeply sampled blood TCRbeta repertoires that made up the dataset. The repertoires were released in a freely available public database intended as a resource for research on the immune response to SARS-CoV-2. The samples were drawn from two sources: the first 160 participants of the ongoing ImmuneRACE study, and some 1,300 subjects contributed by 6 global collaborators. The sample metadata nearly always contained a de-identified subject ID, COVID-19 status, age in years and sex. Where available, HLA class I and class II types were taken from metadata supplied by the sample provider and were not determined by assay-based typing.

Participants in the prospective study were enrolled through a virtual design, were aged about 18 to 100 years, and lived in fewer than 30 United States geographic areas. In the prospective study, participants were assigned to cohorts based on the clinical history participants reported in a screening survey and a study questionnaire. Recovered participants in ImmuneRACE Cohort 3 were defined by two consecutive negative NP/OP PCR tests, clearance by a healthcare professional, or resolution of symptoms. In the prospective study, whole blood, serum and a nasopharyngeal or oropharyngeal swab were collected from each participant by mobile phlebotomists. Participants in the prospective study had the option to provide additional blood draws and questionnaires over a 2-month period. Blood samples from the prospective study were shipped frozen or at room temperature prior to DNA extraction. Study-level results and caveats: Clinical and demographic metadata were provided uncurated, with the amount varying by source and participant.

Per the germline V gene, KGHDR is the CDR1 and SFDVKD is the CDR2. After removal of 6 bases from V and 8 bases from J, the junction retains 7 bases not matched to a gene. The CDR3 measures 15 amino acids from cysteine to phenylalanine. The CDR3 DNA has 45 bases and is translated from base 1. Details on this clone: Its antigen remains undetermined. It has no much larger one-base neighbor in the sample; base qualities were not kept.

The immunoSEQ Assay, a bias-controlled multiplex PCR, was used to amplify TCRbeta CDR3 regions from genomic DNA. Per the original workflow: Within the assay, amplification of reference gene primers was used to estimate how many nucleated cells each sample contained. To quantify the absolute abundance of each unique TCRbeta CDR3 rearrangement, sequence reads were collapsed and filtered. For each sample, productive Simpson clonality was calculated by taking the square root of Simpson's diversity index across productive rearrangements. TCRdb mirrors the immuneACCESS table, restricted to in-frame sequences. Some clones are absent from its copies; in checked studies, under half trace to an unresolved V gene, and the reason for the others is unknown. For V, J and clone size, that table is used; D and trimming come from the DNA. Counted in this sample were nearly 250,000 clones; around 88% of them appeared once. The ten largest clones take up around 2.1% of the sample.

This chain is built from TRBV24-1 and TRBJ2-1, with 12 middle bases fitting TRBD2. The clonotype was recovered from a woman aged 50 to 65 who had recovered from COVID-19. The sample consisted of PBMCs or T cells enriched from blood (not recorded which). For the CDR3, the sequence is CATSRLAGEQDEQFF. The nucleotides are TGTGCCACCAGTAGACTAGCGGGAGAACAAGATGAGCAGTTCTTC.